The rows below give T cell receptor beta chains drawn from one sample of a study of Graves' ophthalmopathy and Graves' hyperthyroidism. TCRdb fed the multiplex PCR reads into MiXCR, producing one record per CDR3 protein. Of under 200,000 distinct CDR3 sequences listed, 30% to 45% are singletons. Sequencing was performed on peripheral blood. The source of these receptors is a woman in her thirties or forties with Graves' ophthalmopathy. CDR3s include the opening cysteine and the closing phenylalanine or tryptophan. D genes are given only for firm matches. Clone size, where shown, is once, few, many, or a class for clones that have expanded.

TRBJ2-2,once,TRBV7-3,-,TGTGCCAGCAGCGCCCGCTATACCGGGGAGCTGTTTTTT,CASSARYTGELFF
TRBJ2-5,-,TRBV12-5,-,TGTGCTGCCGATGGCCCATGGGGGGAGACCCAGTACTTC,CAADGPWGETQYF
TRBJ1-6,many,TRBV12-3/TRBV12-4,-,TGTGCCAGCAGTGAGCCCTCGGGGAGCTCCTATAATTCACCCCTCCACTTT,CASSEPSGSSYNSPLHF
TRBJ1-1,many,TRBV20-1,-,TGCAGTGCTAGAAAACCGGGACCCCTTGAAGCTTTCTTT,CSARKPGPLEAFF
TRBJ2-3,many,TRBV12-3/TRBV12-4,-,TGTGCCAGCAGCCCGCGTCGGGGCGGGTACCTAGGTACGCAGTATTTT,CASSPRRGGYLGTQYF
TRBJ2-5,many,TRBV18,-,TGTGCCAGCTCACCAACGACAGGCCAAGAGACCCAGTACTTC,CASSPTTGQETQYF
TRBJ1-2,many,TRBV12-3/TRBV12-4,-,TGTGCCAGCAGCCCCAACTTCTTGGGTGGCTACACCTTC,CASSPNFLGGYTF
TRBJ1-1,-,TRBV29-1,TRBD1,TGCAGCGTTGAAGGTAGGGATCTGGGACAGGGGACCACTGAAGCTTTCTTT,CSVEGRDLGQGTTEAFF
TRBJ1-1,-,TRBV20-1,-,TGCAGTGCTAGAGATTTTAGGGGAGTGAACACTGAAGCTTTCTTT,CSARDFRGVNTEAFF
TRBJ2-7,many,TRBV29-1,-,TGCAGCGTTGAAGGGGCCAACACCTACGAGCAGTACTTC,CSVEGANTYEQYF
TRBJ2-6,many,TRBV5-1,-,TGCGCCAGCAGTCCCCGTGGGACTGGGGCCAACGTCCTGACTTTC,CASSPRGTGANVLTF
TRBJ1-1,many,TRBV18,-,TGTGCCAGCTCAATTTCCGGGACGGGGAACACTGAAGCTTTCTTT,CASSISGTGNTEAFF
TRBJ2-5,-,TRBV7-2,-,TGTGCCAGCAGCTTAGCGCCGGGTTTGGAGACCCAGTACTTC,CASSLAPGLETQYF
TRBJ1-1,few,TRBV12-3/TRBV12-4,-,TGTGCCAGCAGTTTGCAGACAGCTGAAGCTTTCTTT,CASSLQTAEAFF
TRBJ2-5,many,TRBV27,-,TGTGCCAGCAGTTTGTTCTACCAAGAGACCCAGTACTTC,CASSLFYQETQYF
TRBJ1-5,-,TRBV6-5,-,TGTGCCAGCAGTTACTCCTTAAAGGGGCCCCAGCATTTT,CASSYSLKGPQHF
TRBJ2-7,-,TRBV20-1,-,TGCAGTGCTAGAGATTCGGGGGCAGGGGTCGAGCAGTACTTC,CSARDSGAGVEQYF
TRBJ1-1,many,TRBV5-1,TRBD1,TGCGCCAGCAGCTTTGTCCCAGGGGGCGGGACTGAAGCTTTCTTT,CASSFVPGGGTEAFF
TRBJ2-7,-,TRBV6-1,-,TGTGCCAGCAGTCGCCAAAGGGGGGGGGAGCAGTACTTC,CASSRQRGGEQYF
TRBJ2-5,-,TRBV12-3/TRBV12-4,-,TGTGCCAGCAGTTTAGAAACAGGAGGGAGAGAGACCCAGTACTTC,CASSLETGGRETQYF
TRBJ2-7,many,TRBV20-1,-,TGCAGTGCTAGAGATACAGCTACTCCTCGCGAGCAGTACTTC,CSARDTATPREQYF
TRBJ1-5,many,TRBV12-3/TRBV12-4,-,TGTGCCAGCAGTCCCCCATCGGGCAATCAGCCCCAGCATTTT,CASSPPSGNQPQHF
TRBJ2-7,-,TRBV9,TRBD2,TGTGCCAGCGGGCGGGAGGGCAACGAGCAGTACTTC,CASGREGNEQYF
TRBJ1-1,few,TRBV6-2/TRBV6-3,-,TGTGCCAGCAGTTACGAGGCGCTGAACACTGAAGCTTTCTTT,CASSYEALNTEAFF
TRBJ1-1,-,TRBV6-4,-,TGTGCCAGCAGTGACTCCCTCGCCCCTGACGCGAACACTGAAGCTTTCTTT,CASSDSLAPDANTEAFF
TRBJ1-5,many,TRBV19,TRBD1,TGTGCCAGTAGTGGAGACAGGGGCGGTCAGCCCCAGCATTTT,CASSGDRGGQPQHF
TRBJ1-1,many,TRBV11-2,-,TGTGCCAGCAGCCTGGGACTCCCGAACACTGAAGCTTTCTTT,CASSLGLPNTEAFF
TRBJ1-1,-,TRBV6-1,-,TGTGCCAGCAGGGTATACAGGGAGGTTGGCACTGAAGCTTTCTTT,CASRVYREVGTEAFF
TRBJ1-2,many,TRBV2,TRBD1,TGTGCCAGCAGTGGGGACAGAGTAGCCGGCTACACCTTC,CASSGDRVAGYTF
TRBJ1-5,-,TRBV28,-,TGTGCCAGCAGTTTAAGGGGGACCCAGCCCCAGCATTTT,CASSLRGTQPQHF
TRBJ2-4,-,TRBV6-2/TRBV6-3,-,TGTGCCAGCAGTTACTCGATCAGCTCGGGTGGCATTCAGTACTTC,CASSYSISSGGIQYF
TRBJ2-5,many,TRBV20-1,-,TGCAGTGCCCCTGGACAGTACCAAGAGACCCAGTACTTC,CSAPGQYQETQYF
TRBJ1-3,-,TRBV12-3/TRBV12-4,-,TGTGCCAGCAGTAGGGACACGTCGCTGGACACCATATATTTT,CASSRDTSLDTIYF
TRBJ2-7,many,TRBV27,-,TGTGCCAGCAGTTTAGGGGGCGTGGACACCGACTACGAGCAGTACTTC,CASSLGGVDTDYEQYF
TRBJ1-1,-,TRBV6-2/TRBV6-3,TRBD1,TGTGCCAGCAGTTACGCGGGACAGGGTAGTCGGACTGAAGCTTTCTTT,CASSYAGQGSRTEAFF
TRBJ1-5,-,TRBV12-3/TRBV12-4,-,TGTGCCAGCAGCCGAGACGGGAAAAGCAATCAGCCCCAGCATTTT,CASSRDGKSNQPQHF
TRBJ2-7,-,TRBV12-3/TRBV12-4,-,TGTGCCAGCAGTTCGGATGAGGGGCAGTACTTC,CASSSDEGQYF
TRBJ1-4,many,TRBV28,-,TGTGCCAGCAGTCAGAGTAATGAAAAACTGTTTTTT,CASSQSNEKLFF
TRBJ1-5,many,TRBV28,TRBD1,TGTGCCAGCAGCGCCACGGGACAGGGCAATCAGCCCCAGCATTTT,CASSATGQGNQPQHF
TRBJ1-1,-,TRBV12-3/TRBV12-4,-,TGTGCCAGCAGACCTAGCGGCCCCTTGGGTGAAGCTTTCTTT,CASRPSGPLGEAFF
TRBJ1-1,many,TRBV12-3/TRBV12-4,TRBD1,TGTGCCAGCAGTTTCGGACAGGGGCAAGCTTTCTTT,CASSFGQGQAFF
TRBJ2-7,many,TRBV20-1,TRBD1,TGCAGTGCTAGAGTAAGGACAGGGGTGGACGAGCAGTACTTC,CSARVRTGVDEQYF
TRBJ2-5,many,TRBV11-1,TRBD2,TGTGCCAGCAGCCCCCCCCGTCTAGCGGGAGGGCAAGAGACCCAGTACTTC,CASSPPRLAGGQETQYF
TRBJ2-5,many,TRBV7-2,TRBD2,TGTGCCAGCAGCTTTCAAAGCGGGGTTGAAGAAACCCAGTACTTC,CASSFQSGVEETQYF
TRBJ2-5,many,TRBV6-5,TRBD2,TGTGCCAGCAACTCATTATCGAGCGGGAGGGTGGAGACCCAGTACTTC,CASNSLSSGRVETQYF
TRBJ1-1,many,TRBV6-2/TRBV6-3,TRBD1,TGTGCCAGCAGAAGGACGGGAGGGACAGGTAACACTGAAGCTCTCTTT,CASRRTGGTGNTEALF
TRBJ2-2,-,TRBV12-5,-,TGTGCTAGTCGTCTAGATACCGGGGAGCTGTTTTTT,CASRLDTGELFF
TRBJ1-6,-,TRBV6-2/TRBV6-3,TRBD1,TGTGCCAGCAGTTACGCCGGGACAGGGGATAATTCACCCCTCCACTTT,CASSYAGTGDNSPLHF
TRBJ1-1,many,TRBV12-3/TRBV12-4,-,TGTGCCAGCAACAAACAGTGGGGCGGACCTGAAGCTTTCTTT,CASNKQWGGPEAFF
TRBJ2-7,many,TRBV6-1,-,TGTGCCAGCACCAACAGCCTCTTAAGGGACGAGCAGTACTTC,CASTNSLLRDEQYF
TRBJ2-7,many,TRBV11-1,TRBD1,TGTGCCAGCAGCCCAACTACAGGGGACAATCCCTACGAGCAGTACTTC,CASSPTTGDNPYEQYF
TRBJ1-2,many,TRBV10-3,TRBD1,TGTGCCATCAGTGACCTTAGACAGGGGGGTACCTATGGCTACACCTTC,CAISDLRQGGTYGYTF
TRBJ1-2,many,TRBV7-9,-,TGTGCCAGCAGCTTAGAGGGGACAAGCCTCCCCCATGGCTACACCTTC,CASSLEGTSLPHGYTF
TRBJ2-5,many,TRBV4-2,TRBD2,TGTGCCAGCAGCCAAGCCGGTAGCGGGGGGCCCGTAGAGACCCAGTACTTC,CASSQAGSGGPVETQYF
TRBJ2-2,-,TRBV28,-,TGTGCCAGCAGCGGTAGCACCGGGGAGCTGTTTTTT,CASSGSTGELFF
TRBJ2-7,many,TRBV7-2,-,TGTGCCAGCAGCTTAGCACCTAGGGGGTACGAGCAGTACTTC,CASSLAPRGYEQYF
TRBJ2-7,many,TRBV29-1,-,TGCAGCGTCGCGTGGGGTTACGAGCAGTACTTC,CSVAWGYEQYF
TRBJ2-7,-,TRBV28,-,TGTGCCAGCAGTTTATTCAGGAATAACGAGCAGTACTTC,CASSLFRNNEQYF
TRBJ2-7,few,TRBV12-3/TRBV12-4,TRBD2,TGTGCCAGCACCTTCCAACTAGCGGGAGTCCACGAGCAGTACTTC,CASTFQLAGVHEQYF